These 10 T cell receptor beta chains originate from one sample sequenced in a study of shared clonotypes between healthy human individuals. Here immunoSEQ multiplex PCR was the method, and the copy in TCRdb shows in-frame clones only, minus some. This table holds some 2.3 million clones, approximately 93% found once. Sample: naive CD4+ T cells from PBMCs. As to subset: CD45RA+ positively selected. These receptors came from a young man in good health. Some clones in this sample may be carry-over from other donors' samples.

This chain connects TRBV5-1 to TRBJ2-1; D not certain. CDR3 length: 14 residues. Trimming left V 1 base short and J 0 bases short, with 5 bases between. CDR1 and CDR2 (germline): SGHRS, YFSETQ. The chain's CDR3 is CASSLTSSYNEQFF. The CDR3 nucleotides are TGCGCCAGCAGCTTGACCAGCTCCTACAATGAGCAGTTCTTC. The complete variable domain, with remaining parts taken from reference TRBV5-1 and TRBJ2-1, reads KAGVTQTPRYLIKTRGQQVTLSCSPISGHRSVSWYQQTPGQGLQFLFEYFSETQRNKGNFPGRFSGRQFSNSRSEMNVSTLELGDSALYLCASSLTSSYNEQFFGPGTRLTVL.

The chain employs TRBV7-9 and TRBJ2-3; possible D gene TRBD1, 5 bases. The CDR3 runs to 14 residues. V was shortened by 5 bases and J by 5 bases, with 14 bases between the two germline ends. Germline CDR1 and CDR2: SEHNR and FQNEAQ (reference sequence). CDR3 DNA sequence: TGTGCCAGCAGCCCCCAGGGCTTGGGAGATACGCAGTATTTT. Translating gives CASSPQGLGDTQYF.

The sample holds one count of this clone. The same CDR3 is also encoded by other DNA sequences in this sample. The V gene is TRBV29-1, the J gene TRBJ2-3, with TRBD2 matching over 12 bases. The length of the CDR3 is 14 residues. V gave up 5 bases and J gave up 0 bases; unmatched junction bases: 0. Germline CDR1 reads SQVTM; CDR2 reads ANQGSEA. CDR3 loop: CSVTSGGSTDTQYF. DNA of the CDR3: TGCAGCGTTACTAGCGGGGGGAGCACAGATACGCAGTATTTT.

The chain uses TRBV5-6 and TRBJ2-5, with D maybe TRBD2 (6 bases). Near its end, the DNA agrees better with TRBJ2-7, so the J call may be wrong. The CDR3 loop spans 13 amino acids. The germline V gene encodes CDR1 SGHDT and CDR2 YYEEEE. This chain's CDR3 is CASSLGGADEQYF. Here the CDR3 DNA reads TGTGCCAGCAGCCTAGGCGGGGCCGACGAGCAGTACTTC.

The chain employs TRBV5-1 and TRBJ1-1; TRBD1 is a possible D gene (5 bases). CDR1 is SGHRS and CDR2 is YFSETQ in the germline V gene. There are 14 residues in the CDR3. Deletions cut 1 base from V and 6 bases from J, with 13 bases between. CDR3 sequence (DNA): TGCGCCAGCAGCTTGTTCTCCAGGGAATCTGAAGCTTTCTTT. The encoded protein is CASSLFSRESEAFF. The full variable domain, rest sourced from reference TRBV5-1 and TRBJ1-1, is KAGVTQTPRYLIKTRGQQVTLSCSPISGHRSVSWYQQTPGQGLQFLFEYFSETQRNKGNFPGRFSGRQFSNSRSEMNVSTLELGDSALYLCASSLFSRESEAFFGQGTRLTVV.

The CDR3 region is CASSHRTEDTQYF. DNA for the CDR3: TGTGCCAGCTCACATCGGACGGAAGATACGCAGTATTTT. This chain connects TRBV18 to TRBJ2-3; D not resolved. This CDR3 spans 13 amino acids. V lost 4 bases and J 5 bases, leaving 10 bases between the germline ends. CDR1 KGHSH and CDR2 LQKENI come from the germline V gene. The full variable domain, with the rest looked up from reference TRBV18 and TRBJ2-3, is NAGVMQNPRHLVRRRGQEARLRCSPMKGHSHVYWYRQLPEEGLKFMVYLQKENIIDESGMPKERFSAEFPKEGPSILRIQQVVRGDSAAYFCASSHRTEDTQYFGPGTRLTVL.

This clone was picked up one time. The chain is built from TRBV15 and TRBJ1-2; D gene uncertain. Per germline, CDR1 LNHNV and CDR2 YYDKDF (reference sequence). The length of the CDR3 is 15 residues. V was cut by 0 bases and J by 0 bases, with 8 bases left in between. CDR3 bases: TGTGCCACCAGCAGAGATAGTTCTCCTAACTATGGCTACACCTTC. Its translation: CATSRDSSPNYGYTF. Based on the CDR3 plus reference TRBV15 and TRBJ1-2, the full variable domain is DAMVIQNPRYQVTQFGKPVTLSCSQTLNHNVMYWYQQKSSQAPKLLFHYYDKDFNNEADTPDNFQSRRPNTSFCFLDIRSPGLGDTAMYLCATSRDSSPNYGYTFGSGTRLTVV.

In its sample, this clone was seen once. The V and J genes are TRBV6-1 and TRBJ1-1; TRBD1 is a possible D gene (5 bases). Trimming cost V 4 bases and J 1 base, with 13 bases left between them. The CDR3 has 15 residues. Germline V gives CDR1 MNHNS, CDR2 SASEGT. The CDR3 DNA follows: TGTGCCAGCAGTGCGCCGGGACGGGGGAACACTGAAGCTTTCTTT. Translated: CASSAPGRGNTEAFF.

The CDR3: CASAGAGTEAFF. The DNA for the CDR3 is TGTGCCAGCGCGGGGGCCGGCACTGAAGCTTTCTTT. The rearrangement uses TRBV7-3 and TRBJ1-1; possible D gene TRBD1, 6 bases. Trimming cost V 8 bases and J 4 bases, with 11 bases left between them. Germline values: CDR1 SGHTA, CDR2 FQGTGA. This CDR3 contains 12 residues.

The chain uses TRBV5-1 and TRBJ2-3; the D gene is possibly TRBD2 (5 bases). V was cut by 2 bases and J by 0 bases, with 10 bases left in between. The germline V gene encodes CDR1 SGHRS and CDR2 YFSETQ. There are 15 residues in the CDR3. CDR3 sequence reads: CASSFGPGSTDTQYF. The CDR3 bases are TGCGCCAGCAGCTTTGGGCCGGGAAGCACAGATACGCAGTATTTT.